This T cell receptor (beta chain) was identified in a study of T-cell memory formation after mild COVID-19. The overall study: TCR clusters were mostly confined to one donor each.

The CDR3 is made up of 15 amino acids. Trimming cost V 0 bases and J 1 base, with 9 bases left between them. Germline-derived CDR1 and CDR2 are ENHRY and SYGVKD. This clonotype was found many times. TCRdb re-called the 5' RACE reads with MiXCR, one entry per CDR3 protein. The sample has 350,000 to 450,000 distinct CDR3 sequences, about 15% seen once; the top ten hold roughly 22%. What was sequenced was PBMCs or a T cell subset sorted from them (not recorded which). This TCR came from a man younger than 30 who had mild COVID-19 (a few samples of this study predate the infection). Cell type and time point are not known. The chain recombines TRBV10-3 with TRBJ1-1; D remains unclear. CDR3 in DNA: TGTGCCATCAGTGAGTCTCCAGCGGGGAACACTGAAGCTTTCTTT. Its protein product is CAISESPAGNTEAFF.